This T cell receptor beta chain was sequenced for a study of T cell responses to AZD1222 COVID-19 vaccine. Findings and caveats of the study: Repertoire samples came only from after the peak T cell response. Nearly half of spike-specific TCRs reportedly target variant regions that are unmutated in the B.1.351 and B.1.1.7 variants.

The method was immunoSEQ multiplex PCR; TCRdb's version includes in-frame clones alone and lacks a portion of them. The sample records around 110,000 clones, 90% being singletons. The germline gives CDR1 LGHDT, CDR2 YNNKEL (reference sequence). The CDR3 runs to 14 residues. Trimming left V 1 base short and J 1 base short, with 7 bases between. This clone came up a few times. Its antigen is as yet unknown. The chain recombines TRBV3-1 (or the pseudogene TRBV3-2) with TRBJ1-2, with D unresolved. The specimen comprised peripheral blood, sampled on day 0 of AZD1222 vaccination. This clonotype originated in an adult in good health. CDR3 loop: CASSQGLVNYGYTF. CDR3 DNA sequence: TGTGCCAGCAGCCAAGGCCTCGTTAACTATGGCTACACCTTC.